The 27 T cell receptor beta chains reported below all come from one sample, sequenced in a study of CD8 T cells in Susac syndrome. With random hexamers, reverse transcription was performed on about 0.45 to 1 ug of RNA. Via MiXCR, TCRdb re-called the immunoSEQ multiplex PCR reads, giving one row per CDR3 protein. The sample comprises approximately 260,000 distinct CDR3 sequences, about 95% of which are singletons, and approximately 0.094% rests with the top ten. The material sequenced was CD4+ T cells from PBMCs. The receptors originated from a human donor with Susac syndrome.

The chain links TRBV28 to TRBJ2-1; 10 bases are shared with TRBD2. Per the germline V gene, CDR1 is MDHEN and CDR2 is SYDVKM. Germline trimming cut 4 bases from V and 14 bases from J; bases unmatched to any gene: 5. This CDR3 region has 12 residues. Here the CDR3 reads CASSSTAGGKFF. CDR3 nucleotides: TGTGCCAGCAGTTCGACAGCGGGAGGGAAGTTCTTC.

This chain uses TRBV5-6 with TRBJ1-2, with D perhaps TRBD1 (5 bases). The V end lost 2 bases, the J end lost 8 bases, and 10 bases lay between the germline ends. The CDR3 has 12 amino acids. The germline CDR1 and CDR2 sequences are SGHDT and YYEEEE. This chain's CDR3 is CASSLGVQGYTF. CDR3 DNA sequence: TGTGCCAGCAGCTTAGGGGTGCAGGGCTACACCTTC.

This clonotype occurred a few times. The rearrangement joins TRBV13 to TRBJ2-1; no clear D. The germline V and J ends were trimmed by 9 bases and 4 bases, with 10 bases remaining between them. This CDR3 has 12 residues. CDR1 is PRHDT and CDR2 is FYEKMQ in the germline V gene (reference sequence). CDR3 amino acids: CASSRGYNEQFF. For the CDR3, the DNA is TGTGCCAGTAGCCGTGGGTACAATGAGCAGTTCTTC.

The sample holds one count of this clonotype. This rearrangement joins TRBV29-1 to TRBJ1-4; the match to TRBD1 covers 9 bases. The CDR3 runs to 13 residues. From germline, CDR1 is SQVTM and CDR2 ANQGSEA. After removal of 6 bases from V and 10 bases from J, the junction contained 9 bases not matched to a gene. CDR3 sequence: CSVKTGGMGKLFF. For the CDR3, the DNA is TGCAGCGTGAAGACAGGGGGAATGGGAAAACTGTTTTTT.

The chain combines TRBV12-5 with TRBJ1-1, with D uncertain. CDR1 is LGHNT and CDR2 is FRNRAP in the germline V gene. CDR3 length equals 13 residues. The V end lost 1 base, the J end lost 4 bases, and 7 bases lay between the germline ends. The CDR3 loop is CASGLAQSTEAFF. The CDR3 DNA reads TGTGCTAGTGGTTTGGCCCAATCCACTGAAGCTTTCTTT.

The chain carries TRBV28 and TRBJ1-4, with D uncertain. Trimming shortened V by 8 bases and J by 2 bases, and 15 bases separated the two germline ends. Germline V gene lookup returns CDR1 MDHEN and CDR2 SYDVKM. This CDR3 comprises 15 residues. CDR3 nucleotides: TGTGCCAGCGGCTTCCACCTGGGGACTAATGAAAAACTGTTTTTT. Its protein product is CASGFHLGTNEKLFF.

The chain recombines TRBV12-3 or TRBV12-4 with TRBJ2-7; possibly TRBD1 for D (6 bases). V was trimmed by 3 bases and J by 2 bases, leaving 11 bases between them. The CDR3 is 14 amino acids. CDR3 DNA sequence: TGTGCCAGCAGTTTGATAGGGGGTGCCTACGAGCAGTACTTC. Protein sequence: CASSLIGGAYEQYF.

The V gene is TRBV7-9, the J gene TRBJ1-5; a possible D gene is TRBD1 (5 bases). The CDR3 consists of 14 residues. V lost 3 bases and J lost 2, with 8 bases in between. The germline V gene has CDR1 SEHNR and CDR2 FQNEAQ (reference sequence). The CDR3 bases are TGTGCCAGCAGCTTGTCCAGGGGCAATCAGCCCCAGCATTTT. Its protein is CASSLSRGNQPQHF.

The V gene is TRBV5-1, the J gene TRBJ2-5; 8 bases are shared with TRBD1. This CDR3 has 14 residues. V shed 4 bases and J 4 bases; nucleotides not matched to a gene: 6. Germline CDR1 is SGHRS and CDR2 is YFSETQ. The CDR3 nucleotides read TGCGCCAGCAGCCGAGCAGGGGGCCTAGAGACCCAGTACTTC. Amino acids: CASSRAGGLETQYF.

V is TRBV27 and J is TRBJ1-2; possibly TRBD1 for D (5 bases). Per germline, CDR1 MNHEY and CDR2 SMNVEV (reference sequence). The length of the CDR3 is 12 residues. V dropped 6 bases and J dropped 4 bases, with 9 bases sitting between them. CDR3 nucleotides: TGTGCCAGCAGATGGGGCAGCTATGGCTACACCTTC. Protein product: CASRWGSYGYTF.

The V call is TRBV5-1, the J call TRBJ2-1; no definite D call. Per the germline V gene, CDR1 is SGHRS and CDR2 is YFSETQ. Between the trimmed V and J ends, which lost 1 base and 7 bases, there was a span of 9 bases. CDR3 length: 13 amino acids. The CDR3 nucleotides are TGCGCCAGCAGCTTGAACAAGGCAAATGAGCAGTTCTTC. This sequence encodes CASSLNKANEQFF. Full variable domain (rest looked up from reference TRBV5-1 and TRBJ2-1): KAGVTQTPRYLIKTRGQQVTLSCSPISGHRSVSWYQQTPGQGLQFLFEYFSETQRNKGNFPGRFSGRQFSNSRSEMNVSTLELGDSALYLCASSLNKANEQFFGPGTRLTVL.

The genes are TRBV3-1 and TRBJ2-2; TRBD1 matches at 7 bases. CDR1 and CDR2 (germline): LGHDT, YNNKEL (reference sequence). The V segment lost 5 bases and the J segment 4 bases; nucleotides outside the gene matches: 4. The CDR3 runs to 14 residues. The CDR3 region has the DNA TGTGCCAGCAGCACGACAGGGTCCACCGGGGAGCTGTTTTTT. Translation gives CASSTTGSTGELFF.

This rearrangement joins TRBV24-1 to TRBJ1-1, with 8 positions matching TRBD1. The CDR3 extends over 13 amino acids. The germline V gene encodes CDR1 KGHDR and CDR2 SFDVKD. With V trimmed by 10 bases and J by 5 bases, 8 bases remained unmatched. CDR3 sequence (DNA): TGTGCCACTCAGACAGGGGAAGGTACTGAAGCTTTCTTT. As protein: CATQTGEGTEAFF.

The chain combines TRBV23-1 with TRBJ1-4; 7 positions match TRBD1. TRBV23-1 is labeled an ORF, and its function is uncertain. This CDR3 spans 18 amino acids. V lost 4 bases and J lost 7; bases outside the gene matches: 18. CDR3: CASSPFPRDSTRFEKLFF. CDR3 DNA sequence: TGCGCCAGCAGTCCTTTCCCTCGGGACAGTACGAGGTTTGAAAAACTGTTTTTT.

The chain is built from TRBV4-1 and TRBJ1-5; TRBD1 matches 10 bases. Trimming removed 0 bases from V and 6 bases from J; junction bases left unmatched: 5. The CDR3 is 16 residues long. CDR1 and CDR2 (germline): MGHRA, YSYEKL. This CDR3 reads CASSQERQGAGQPQHF. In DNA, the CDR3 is TGCGCCAGCAGCCAAGAGCGACAGGGGGCCGGTCAGCCCCAGCATTTT.

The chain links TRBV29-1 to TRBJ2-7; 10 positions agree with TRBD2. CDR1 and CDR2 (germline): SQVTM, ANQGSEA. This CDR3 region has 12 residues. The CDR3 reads CSQTSGSGEQYF. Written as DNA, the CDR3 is TGCAGTCAGACTAGCGGGTCAGGCGAGCAGTACTTC.

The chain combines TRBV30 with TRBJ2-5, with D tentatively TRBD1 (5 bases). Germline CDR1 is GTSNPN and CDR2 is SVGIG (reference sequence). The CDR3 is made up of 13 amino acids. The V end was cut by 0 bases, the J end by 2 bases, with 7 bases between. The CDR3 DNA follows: TGTGCCTGGAGTGTAAAGGGGCAAGAGACCCAGTACTTC. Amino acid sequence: CAWSVKGQETQYF.

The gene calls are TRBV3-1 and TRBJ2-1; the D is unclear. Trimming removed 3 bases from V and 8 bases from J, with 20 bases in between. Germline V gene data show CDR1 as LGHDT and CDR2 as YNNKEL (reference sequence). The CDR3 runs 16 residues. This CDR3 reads CASSQLFGPVDHEQFF. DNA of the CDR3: TGTGCCAGCAGCCAGCTTTTCGGCCCCGTCGACCATGAGCAGTTCTTC.

The CDR3 nucleotides are TGCAGCGTCCCCCGGGGAGCGGGAGTGTCTAATGAGCAGTTCTTC. This encodes CSVPRGAGVSNEQFF. This sequence joins TRBV29-1 and TRBJ2-1; 8 bases map to TRBD2. The CDR3 is 15 amino acids. The V segment lost 6 bases and the J segment 7 bases; nucleotides outside the gene matches: 14. The germline V gene encodes CDR1 SQVTM and CDR2 ANQGSEA.

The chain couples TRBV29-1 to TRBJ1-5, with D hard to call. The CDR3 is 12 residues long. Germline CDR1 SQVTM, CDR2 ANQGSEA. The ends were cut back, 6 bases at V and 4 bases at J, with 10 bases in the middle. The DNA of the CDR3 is TGCAGCGTCCTCACCCCGAATCAGCCCCAGCATTTT. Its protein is CSVLTPNQPQHF.

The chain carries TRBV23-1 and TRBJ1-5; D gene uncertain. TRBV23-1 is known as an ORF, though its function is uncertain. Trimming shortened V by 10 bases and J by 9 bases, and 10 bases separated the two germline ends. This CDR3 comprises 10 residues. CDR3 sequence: CANLLGPQHF. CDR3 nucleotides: TGCGCCAACCTCCTAGGGCCCCAGCATTTT.

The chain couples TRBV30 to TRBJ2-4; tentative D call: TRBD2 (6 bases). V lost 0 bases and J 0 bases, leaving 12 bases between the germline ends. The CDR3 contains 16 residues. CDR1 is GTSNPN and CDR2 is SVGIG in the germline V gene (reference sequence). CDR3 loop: CAWSVGGSLAKNIQYF. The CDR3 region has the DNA TGTGCCTGGAGTGTTGGAGGGTCTCTAGCCAAAAACATTCAGTACTTC.

This CDR3 reads CSVSSRLTLNYGYTF. In nucleotides, the CDR3 is TGCAGCGTCTCTTCCAGACTGACCCTTAACTATGGCTACACCTTC. The chain uses TRBV29-1 and TRBJ1-2; D is unresolved. The germline V gene encodes CDR1 SQVTM and CDR2 ANQGSEA. The CDR3 loop spans 15 amino acids. V was cut by 6 bases and J by 1 base, with 18 bases left in between.

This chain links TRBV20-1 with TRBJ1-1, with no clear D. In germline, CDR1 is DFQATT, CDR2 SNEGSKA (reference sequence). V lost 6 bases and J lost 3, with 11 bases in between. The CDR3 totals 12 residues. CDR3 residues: CSAKGRHTEAFF. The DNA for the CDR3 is TGCAGTGCAAAAGGGAGACACACTGAAGCTTTCTTT.

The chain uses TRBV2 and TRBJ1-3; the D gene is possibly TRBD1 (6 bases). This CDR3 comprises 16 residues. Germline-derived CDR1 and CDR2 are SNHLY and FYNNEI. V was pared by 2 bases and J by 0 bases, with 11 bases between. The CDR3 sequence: CASSEYRASSGNTIYF. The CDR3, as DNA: TGTGCCAGCAGTGAATACAGGGCCAGCTCTGGAAACACCATATATTTT.

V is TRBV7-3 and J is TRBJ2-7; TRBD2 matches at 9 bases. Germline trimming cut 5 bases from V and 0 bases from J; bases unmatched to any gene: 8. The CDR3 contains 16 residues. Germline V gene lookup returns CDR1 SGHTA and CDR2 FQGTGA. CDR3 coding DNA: TGTGCCAGCAGCCCCGTACATAGCGGGAGCTCCTACGAGCAGTACTTC. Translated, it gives CASSPVHSGSSYEQYF.

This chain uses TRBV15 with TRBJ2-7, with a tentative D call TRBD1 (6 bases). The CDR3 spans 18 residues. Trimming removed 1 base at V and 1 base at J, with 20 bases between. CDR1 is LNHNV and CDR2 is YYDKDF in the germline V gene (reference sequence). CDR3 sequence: CATSRGGGQSHKSYEQYF. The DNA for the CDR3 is TGTGCCACCAGCAGAGGTGGGGGCCAGAGCCACAAGTCCTACGAGCAGTACTTC.